This T cell receptor (beta chain) was sequenced during a study of early T cells in non-severe SARS-CoV-2 infection. Overall study results and limits: A preference for anti-spike CD8 responses marked VDJdb matching, which missed private and CD4 specificities.

The CDR3 has 15 amino acids. Trimming cost V 3 bases and J 7 bases, with 16 bases left between them. CDR1 SNHLY and CDR2 FYNNEI come from the germline V gene. Each single cDNA molecule received a unique molecular identifier. TCRdb itself ran the 5' RACE reads through MiXCR, one entry per CDR3 protein. The data show about 100,000 distinct CDR3 sequences, with 9.5% to 13% seen just once and around 3% held by the top ten. This clonotype was observed a handful of times. Its antigen is unidentified. The sample was whole blood. The rearrangement uses TRBV2 and TRBJ2-1; D possibly corresponds to TRBD2 (5 bases). The clonotype was recovered from an adult who was a healthcare worker with PCR-confirmed SARS-CoV-2 infection or an uninfected control (not recorded which). CDR3 amino acids: CASSEDSALVNEQFF. In nucleotides, the CDR3 is TGTGCCAGCAGTGAGGACTCCGCCCTCGTGAATGAGCAGTTCTTC.